This T cell receptor beta chain was identified during a study of blood T cell repertoires in COVID-19. In germline, CDR1 is SQVTM, CDR2 ANQGSEA. The CDR3 has 13 residues. Trimming removed 5 bases from V and 5 bases from J; junction bases left unmatched: 7. Authors' analysis steps: Counts of nucleated cells, estimated from reference gene primer amplification, were obtained. Sequenced by immunoSEQ multiplex PCR; TCRdb stores in-frame clones only, minus some. That table is the source of V, J and clone size, and D and trimming were worked out from the DNA. This table holds about 120,000 clones, 75% to 85% found once.

The chain combines TRBV29-1 with TRBJ1-1, with 8 nucleotides matching TRBD1. The receptor comes from a human donor in a cohort sampled during active COVID-19. The material sequenced was peripheral blood. The CDR3 sequence: CSVIGQGGTEAFF. CDR3 DNA sequence: TGCAGCGTTATTGGACAGGGAGGAACTGAAGCTTTCTTT.